These T cell receptor beta chains were read from a single sample in a study of T-cell reconstitution after alpha-beta-depleted transplantation in children. TCRdb re-called the PCR reads with MiXCR, one entry per CDR3 protein. The sample lists 600,000 to 700,000 distinct CDR3 sequences; approximately 15% were seen once. Sample: PBMCs from the stem cell graft donor, taken from the stem cell graft. The receptors here all came from a human donor who donated a stem cell graft to a child with acute myeloid leukemia. The CDR3 runs from the conserved cysteine through the conserved F or W. D genes are given only for firm matches. Expanded clones are given a class, and other clones once, few, many or no size at all.

cdr3_length j_call v_call d_call clone_size cdr3_aa cdr3_nt
14 TRBJ2-7 TRBV20-1 TRBD2 many CSATTSASSYEQYF TGCAGTGCTACAACTAGCGCCAGCTCCTACGAGCAGTACTTC
22 TRBJ2-3 TRBV10-3 TRBD1 few CAISPGLGDREGSPFGTDTQYF TGTGCCATCAGCCCTGGTCTAGGGGACAGGGAAGGGTCACCTTTTGGCACAGATACGCAGTATTTT
16 TRBJ2-6 TRBV7-9 NA many CASSLARGSGANVLTF TGTGCCAGCAGCTTAGCTCGGGGATCTGGGGCCAACGTCCTGACTTTC
20 TRBJ2-1 TRBV4-3 TRBD2 NA CASSQEWALVAGGTYNEQFF TGCGCCAGCAGCCAAGAGTGGGCCCTGGTAGCGGGGGGTACCTACAATGAGCAGTTCTTC
16 TRBJ1-4 TRBV4-1 TRBD1 few CASSQEARGGDEKLFF TGCGCCAGCAGCCAAGAAGCAAGAGGGGGCGATGAAAAACTGTTTTTT
15 TRBJ2-1 TRBV29-1 NA many CSVNAHRSSYNEQFF TGCAGCGTCAATGCCCACAGGAGCTCCTACAATGAGCAGTTCTTC
15 TRBJ2-2 TRBV7-2 NA many CASSLVQGPTGELFF TGTGCCAGCAGCTTGGTCCAGGGGCCCACCGGGGAGCTGTTTTTT
15 TRBJ1-2 TRBV6-4 TRBD1 many CASSDQTGGRRGYTF TGTGCCAGCAGTGACCAAACAGGGGGTCGACGCGGCTACACCTTC
12 TRBJ1-2 TRBV5-1 NA NA CASRDTDYGYTF TGCGCCAGCCGGGACACCGACTATGGCTACACCTTC
16 TRBJ2-2 TRBV5-1 NA few CASSLASSKETGELFF TGCGCCAGCAGCTTAGCGTCCAGTAAGGAAACCGGGGAGCTGTTTTTT
13 TRBJ2-1 TRBV10-3 NA few CAISELAPREQFF TGTGCCATCAGTGAACTAGCCCCCAGGGAGCAGTTCTTC
16 TRBJ2-3 TRBV6-5 TRBD2 NA CASSYLAGAVTDTQYF TGTGCCAGCAGTTACCTAGCGGGGGCGGTGACAGATACGCAGTATTTT
17 TRBJ2-6 TRBV20-1 NA many CSARDAGTLSGANVLTF TGCAGTGCTAGAGATGCGGGAACCCTTTCTGGGGCCAACGTCCTGACTTTC
15 TRBJ2-2 TRBV20-1 TRBD2 once CSARDDRGGTGELFF TGCAGTGCTAGAGATGATCGGGGGGGCACCGGGGAGCTGTTTTTT
15 TRBJ2-6 TRBV5-1 NA few CASSPRDSGANVLTF TGCGCCAGCAGCCCCCGGGACTCTGGGGCCAACGTCCTGACTTTC
15 TRBJ2-5 TRBV5-5 NA NA CASSLIREELGTQYF TGTGCCAGCAGCCTCATACGGGAAGAGCTAGGGACCCAGTACTTC
15 TRBJ2-3 TRBV19 TRBD2 NA CASSIGLAGTDTQYF TGTGCCAGTAGTATAGGGCTAGCGGGCACAGATACGCAGTATTTT
13 TRBJ1-1 TRBV7-8 NA many CASSFGNRDEAFF TGTGCCAGCAGCTTCGGCAACAGGGACGAAGCTTTCTTT
16 TRBJ1-4 TRBV7-2 NA few CASSFYRVATNEKLFF TGTGCCAGCAGCTTTTACAGGGTTGCAACTAATGAAAAACTGTTTTTT
16 TRBJ1-6 TRBV6-5 NA many CASSYSASSYNSPLHF TGTGCCAGCAGTTACTCGGCGAGCTCCTATAATTCACCCCTCCACTTT
18 TRBJ1-6 TRBV27 NA few CASSSGLLANSYNSPLHF TGTGCCAGCAGTTCGGGACTCCTGGCCAACTCCTATAATTCACCCCTCCACTTT
13 TRBJ2-2 TRBV7-2 NA many CASSPINTGELFF TGTGCCAGCAGCCCGATTAACACCGGGGAGCTGTTTTTT
12 TRBJ2-3 TRBV20-1 NA NA CSAFDGTDTQYF TGCAGTGCTTTTGACGGCACAGATACGCAGTATTTT
10 TRBJ2-3 TRBV20-1 NA many CSAKDDTQYF TGCAGTGCTAAGGACGACACGCAGTATTTT
13 TRBJ1-5 TRBV6-1 NA NA CASRRVSDQPQHF TGTGCCAGCAGACGGGTCAGTGATCAGCCCCAGCATTTT
15 TRBJ2-7 TRBV7-2 NA NA CASSLAGDAAYEQYF TGTGCCAGCAGCTTAGCAGGGGACGCGGCCTACGAGCAGTACTTC
15 TRBJ1-1 TRBV20-1 NA few CSARGGELGGTEAFF TGCAGTGCTAGGGGGGGGGAACTGGGGGGCACTGAAGCTTTCTTT
14 TRBJ1-2 TRBV5-1 TRBD1 NA CASSFGQGASGYTF TGCGCCAGCAGCTTCGGACAGGGTGCCTCTGGCTACACCTTC
14 TRBJ2-1 TRBV20-1 NA many CSAKGTVSYNEQFF TGCAGTGCTAAAGGGACGGTTTCCTACAATGAGCAGTTCTTC
15 TRBJ2-5 TRBV20-1 NA few CSARDPAGAQETQYF TGCAGTGCTAGAGATCCGGCGGGGGCGCAAGAGACCCAGTACTTC
14 TRBJ2-7 TRBV4-3 NA NA CASSQDLRKYEQYF TGCGCCAGCAGCCAAGATTTGAGAAAATACGAGCAGTACTTC
13 TRBJ1-2 TRBV29-1 TRBD1 many CSVGGGTVYGYTF TGCAGCGTTGGGGGCGGGACAGTATATGGCTACACCTTC
15 TRBJ2-5 TRBV3-1 NA NA CASSQGMGQQETQYF TGTGCCAGCAGCCAAGGGATGGGACAACAGGAGACCCAGTACTTC
13 TRBJ2-7 TRBV7-9 TRBD1 many CASSTGGRYEQYF TGTGCCAGTTCAACAGGGGGCAGGTACGAGCAGTACTTC
14 TRBJ2-2 TRBV25-1 TRBD1 few CASRTGTGTGELFF TGTGCCAGCAGGACCGGGACAGGGACCGGGGAGCTGTTTTTT
15 TRBJ2-1 TRBV12-3/TRBV12-4 TRBD2 few CASSPRDYALYEQFF TGTGCCAGCAGCCCTCGGGACTACGCACTTTATGAGCAGTTCTTC
16 TRBJ1-1 TRBV6-5 NA many CASSYGSIGRNTEAFF TGTGCCAGCAGTTACGGGTCTATAGGGAGAAACACTGAAGCTTTCTTT
17 TRBJ1-2 TRBV25-1 NA few CASSEYFGSPGGYGYTF TGTGCCAGCAGTGAATATTTCGGATCACCGGGAGGCTATGGCTACACCTTC
16 TRBJ2-7 TRBV2 NA NA CASTTQPGTVSYEQYF TGTGCCAGCACCACCCAACCCGGGACCGTGAGCTACGAGCAGTACTTC
16 TRBJ1-1 TRBV20-1 NA many CSVKGVPNAAPGRAFF TGCAGTGTCAAGGGGGTCCCTAACGCAGCGCCGGGTCGAGCTTTCTTT
13 TRBJ1-1 TRBV30 TRBD1 NA CAWRTGANTEAFF TGTGCCTGGAGGACAGGGGCGAACACTGAAGCTTTCTTT
14 TRBJ1-1 TRBV20-1 NA many CSASAESRDTEAFF TGCAGTGCTAGCGCCGAAAGTCGAGACACTGAAGCTTTCTTT
16 TRBJ2-2 TRBV7-3 TRBD2 NA CASSLGASGGTGELFF TGTGCCAGCAGCTTAGGGGCTAGCGGGGGCACCGGGGAGCTGTTTTTT
15 TRBJ1-5 TRBV15 NA many CATSRAGFGNQPQHF TGTGCCACCAGCAGAGCAGGGTTCGGAAATCAGCCCCAGCATTTT
16 TRBJ2-5 TRBV29-1 NA many CSVARGWTGPDETQYF TGCAGCGTTGCTAGGGGGTGGACTGGACCTGATGAGACCCAGTACTTC
16 TRBJ2-3 TRBV7-2 NA many CASSLRPRGREDTQYF TGTGCCAGCAGCTTACGGCCCCGTGGCAGGGAAGATACGCAGTATTTT
15 TRBJ2-1 TRBV12-3/TRBV12-4 NA many CASTLVGGQYNEQFF TGTGCCAGCACCCTAGTGGGGGGTCAGTACAATGAGCAGTTCTTC
11 TRBJ1-6 TRBV7-9 NA NA CASSLEAPLHF TGTGCCAGCAGCTTAGAGGCACCCCTCCACTTT
14 TRBJ2-2 TRBV15 NA NA CATSSHQNTGELFF TGTGCCACCAGCAGTCATCAGAACACCGGGGAGCTGTTTTTT
15 TRBJ2-1 TRBV7-2 NA many CASSQPVPFGGEQFF TGTGCCAGCAGCCAACCGGTCCCATTTGGGGGTGAGCAGTTCTTC
14 TRBJ2-5 TRBV29-1 TRBD2 few CSVASGGAGETQYF TGCAGCGTTGCTAGCGGGGGGGCAGGGGAGACCCAGTACTTC
15 TRBJ1-2 TRBV13 NA many CASSFSGPAVRGYTF TGTGCCAGCAGCTTTTCAGGGCCCGCGGTACGTGGCTACACCTTC
17 TRBJ2-1 TRBV7-6 TRBD2 few CASSFPSSGGYYNEQFF TGTGCCAGCAGCTTCCCCAGTAGCGGGGGATACTACAATGAGCAGTTCTTC
15 TRBJ1-2 TRBV4-1 TRBD1 NA CASSPVGQRNYGYTF TGCGCCAGCAGCCCAGTGGGACAGCGGAACTATGGCTACACCTTC
16 TRBJ2-2 TRBV4-1 NA few CASSPQYGFNTGELFF TGCGCCAGCAGCCCTCAGTACGGTTTTAACACCGGGGAGCTGTTTTTT
11 TRBJ2-1 TRBV20-1 NA many CSAYFFGEQFF TGCAGTGCTTACTTCTTTGGTGAGCAGTTCTTC
16 TRBJ2-5 TRBV6-8 NA few CASSYSRLPLMETQYF TGTGCCAGCAGTTACTCGAGGCTCCCTTTGATGGAGACCCAGTACTTC
13 TRBJ1-5 TRBV20-1 NA NA CSARDISNQPQHF TGCAGTGCCAGGGACATCAGCAATCAGCCCCAGCATTTT
16 TRBJ2-3 TRBV5-1 TRBD2 NA CASSVGLAGGADTQYF TGCGCCAGCAGCGTGGGACTAGCGGGGGGTGCAGATACGCAGTATTTT